The entry that follows covers one T cell receptor (beta chain) sequence. Described time point: newly diagnosed GD, antithyroid drugs for less than 3 months. After RNA was extracted from PBMCs, the TCR library was made from it. The data belong to a study of regulatory T cells in long-lasting Graves disease. V lost 4 bases, J lost 0 bases, and 11 bases lay in between. Germline CDR1 and CDR2: SGHRS and YFSETQ. The CDR3 runs to 16 residues. Arm-PCR of CDR3 regions and iRepertoire HTBI primers were used to build TCR beta libraries. TCRdb re-analysed the multiplex PCR reads in MiXCR, keeping a single row per CDR3 protein. The sample holds about 530,000 distinct CDR3 sequences, around 15% seen once. These records were also assigned to another study, of T cells in Graves' hyperthyroidism and ophthalmopathy.

This sequence joins TRBV5-1 and TRBJ2-6; D is ambiguous. The material was peripheral blood mononuclear cells (PBMCs), obtained at new diagnosis, from a patient treated with antithyroid drugs. This receptor was taken from a woman aged 40-60 years with Graves disease. The chain's CDR3 is CASSPPTISGANVLTF. In nucleotides, the CDR3 is TGCGCCAGCAGCCCTCCGACGATCTCTGGGGCCAACGTCCTGACTTTC.